These 14 T cell receptor beta chains were sequenced from one sample in a study of blood T cell repertoires in COVID-19. The method was immunoSEQ multiplex PCR; TCRdb's version includes in-frame clones alone and lacks a portion of them. The sample consists of roughly 250,000 clones, approximately 85% of them appearing once. Sequencing was done on a sample of PBMCs or T cells enriched from blood (not recorded which). The receptors stem from a woman in her 30s who had recovered from COVID-19.

This clone appeared many times. This chain joins TRBV6-1 and TRBJ2-5, with no clear D. There are 12 residues in the CDR3. V shed 2 bases and J shed 14 bases, with 15 bases lying between them. From germline, CDR1 is MNHNS and CDR2 SASEGT. The CDR3 nucleotides read TGTGCCAGCAGTGAATCTACGGGTGCCCCTTACTTC. Encoded protein: CASSESTGAPYF.

This clone was detected a few times. The chain joins TRBV7-8 to TRBJ1-1; 7 bases fit TRBD1. This CDR3 comprises 14 residues. Trimming removed 4 bases from V and 7 bases from J; junction bases left unmatched: 9. CDR1 and CDR2 (germline): SGHVS, FQNEAQ. CDR3 protein: CASSSLDRRYEAFF. In DNA, the CDR3 is TGTGCCAGCAGCTCGTTGGACAGGCGATATGAAGCTTTCTTT.

The genes are TRBV3-1 (or the pseudogene TRBV3-2) and TRBJ2-7, with D possibly matching TRBD1 (5 bases). CDR1 is LGHDT and CDR2 is YNNKEL in the germline V gene (reference sequence). The CDR3 consists of 14 residues. V was trimmed by 0 bases and J by 0 bases, leaving 6 bases between them. The CDR3 loop is CASSQERGSYEQYF. For the CDR3, the DNA is TGTGCCAGCAGCCAAGAAAGGGGCTCCTACGAGCAGTACTTC.

The chain links TRBV5-1 to TRBJ1-1; 10 nucleotides match TRBD1. The CDR3 consists of 14 residues. CDR1 SGHRS and CDR2 YFSETQ come from the germline V gene. Trimming at V came to 4 bases and at J to 6 bases, leaving 6 bases not matched to a gene. The CDR3 loop is CASSRDRGGSEAFF. The CDR3 DNA sequence: TGCGCCAGCAGCCGGGACAGGGGAGGCTCTGAAGCTTTCTTT. Combining the CDR3 with reference TRBV5-1 and TRBJ1-1 gives the whole variable domain KAGVTQTPRYLIKTRGQQVTLSCSPISGHRSVSWYQQTPGQGLQFLFEYFSETQRNKGNFPGRFSGRQFSNSRSEMNVSTLELGDSALYLCASSRDRGGSEAFFGQGTRLTVV.

V and J are TRBV6-5 and TRBJ2-2; 9 nucleotides agree with TRBD2. CDR1 is MNHEY and CDR2 is SVGAGI in the germline V gene. CDR3 length: 15 residues. J gave up 5 bases and V 7 bases, and 8 bases lay outside the gene matches. The chain's CDR3 is CASTGASGITGELFF. The CDR3 coding sequence is TGTGCCAGCACGGGGGCTAGCGGGATTACCGGGGAGCTGTTTTTT.

The rearrangement links TRBV4-1 to TRBJ1-5; D remains unclear. Germline CDR1 is MGHRA and CDR2 is YSYEKL. Deletions cut 0 bases from V and 4 bases from J, with 7 bases between. This CDR3 is 14 amino acids long. The DNA of the CDR3 is TGCGCCAGCAGCCAAGAAACAGCAAATCAGCCCCAGCATTTT. Its protein product is CASSQETANQPQHF.

This chain connects TRBV13 to TRBJ1-6; a weak D match, TRBD1 (5 bases). CDR3 length: 14 amino acids. The V end was cut by 2 bases, the J end by 7 bases, with 9 bases between. Germline assignment: CDR1 PRHDT and CDR2 FYEKMQ (reference sequence). Here the CDR3 reads CASSLKGWNSPLHF. Written as DNA, the CDR3 is TGTGCCAGCAGCTTAAAGGGGTGGAATTCACCCCTCCACTTT.

The rearrangement joins TRBV7-2 to TRBJ2-2; D is undetermined. This CDR3 is 14 amino acids long. V was clipped by 3 bases and J by 6 bases, with 11 bases between them. CDR1 and CDR2 (germline): SGHTA, FQGNSA. CDR3 sequence reads: CASSFQDRPGELFF. The CDR3 coding sequence is TGTGCCAGCAGCTTCCAGGATAGGCCCGGGGAGCTGTTTTTT.

The V and J genes are TRBV28 and TRBJ1-4; D may be TRBD1 (5 bases). Germline lookup yields CDR1 MDHEN and CDR2 SYDVKM. V lost 6 bases to trimming and J lost 0 bases, with 8 bases between them. The CDR3 length is 14 residues. The chain's CDR3 is CASRGLATNEKLFF. DNA for the CDR3: TGTGCCAGCAGGGGACTGGCAACTAATGAAAAACTGTTTTTT. Variable domain in full (rest from reference TRBV28 and TRBJ1-4): DVKVTQSSRYLVKRTGEKVFLECVQDMDHENMFWYRQDPGLGLRLIYFSYDVKMKEKGDIPEGYSVSREKKERFSLILESASTNQTSMYLCASRGLATNEKLFFGSGTQLSVL.

The sample holds one count of this clone. This chain connects TRBV5-1 to TRBJ2-1, with D perhaps TRBD1 (6 bases). The CDR3 has 17 residues. CDR1 and CDR2 (germline): SGHRS, YFSETQ. V was pared by 0 bases and J by 4 bases, with 17 bases between. The CDR3 DNA sequence: TGCGCCAGCAGCTTGGCCGTCGGCAGGGGTGGGTACAATGAGCAGTTCTTC. This encodes CASSLAVGRGGYNEQFF.

The DNA for the CDR3 is TGTGCCAGCAGCTTAGCGCGGGCAGGCCCTCACACCATATATTTT. It codes for CASSLARAGPHTIYF. V and J are TRBV7-6 and TRBJ1-3, with D unclear. Trimming shortened V by 0 bases and J by 8 bases, and 14 bases separated the two germline ends. The germline V gene has CDR1 SGHVS and CDR2 FNYEAQ. The CDR3 has 15 amino acids.

The rearrangement joins TRBV5-4 to TRBJ2-3; no clear D gene. CDR1 and CDR2 (germline): SGHNT, YYREEE (reference sequence). With 4 bases removed from V and 0 bases from J, the gap between germline ends came to 3 bases. CDR3 length: 12 amino acids. DNA of the CDR3: TGTGCCAGCAGCCTTAGCACAGATACGCAGTATTTT. As protein: CASSLSTDTQYF.

This clone occurred once. The chain combines TRBV6-5 with TRBJ2-7, with TRBD2 matching 11 bases. The V gene's germline CDR1 is MNHEY and CDR2 SVGAGI. The length of the CDR3 is 14 residues. Trimming at V came to 6 bases and at J to 4 bases, leaving 5 bases not matched to a gene. The CDR3 DNA is TGTGCCAGCAGCCATAGCGGGGGGGCGTACGAGCAGTACTTC. It encodes CASSHSGGAYEQYF.

The chain carries TRBV6-5 and TRBJ2-7; 8 nucleotides align to TRBD1. With 4 bases clipped from V and 5 bases from J, the junction kept 4 bases outside the gene matches. The CDR3 length is 13 residues. The V gene's germline CDR1 is MNHEY and CDR2 SVGAGI. As DNA, the CDR3 is TGTGCCAGCAGTTGGACAGGGCTCCACGAGCAGTACTTC. It codes for CASSWTGLHEQYF.